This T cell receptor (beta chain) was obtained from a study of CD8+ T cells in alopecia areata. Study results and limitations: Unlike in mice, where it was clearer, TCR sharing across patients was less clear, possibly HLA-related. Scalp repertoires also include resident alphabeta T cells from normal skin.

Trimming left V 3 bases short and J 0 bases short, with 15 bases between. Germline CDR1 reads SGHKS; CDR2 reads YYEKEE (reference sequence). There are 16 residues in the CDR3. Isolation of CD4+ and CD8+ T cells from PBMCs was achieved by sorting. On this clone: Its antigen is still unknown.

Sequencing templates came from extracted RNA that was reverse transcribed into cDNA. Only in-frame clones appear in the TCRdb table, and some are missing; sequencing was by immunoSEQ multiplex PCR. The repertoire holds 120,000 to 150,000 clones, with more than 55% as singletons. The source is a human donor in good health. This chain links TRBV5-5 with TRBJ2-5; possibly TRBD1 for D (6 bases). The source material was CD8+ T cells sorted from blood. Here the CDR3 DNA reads TGTGCCAGCAGCTCGAACCTCAGGGGCTACCAAGAGACCCAGTACTTC. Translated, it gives CASSSNLRGYQETQYF.